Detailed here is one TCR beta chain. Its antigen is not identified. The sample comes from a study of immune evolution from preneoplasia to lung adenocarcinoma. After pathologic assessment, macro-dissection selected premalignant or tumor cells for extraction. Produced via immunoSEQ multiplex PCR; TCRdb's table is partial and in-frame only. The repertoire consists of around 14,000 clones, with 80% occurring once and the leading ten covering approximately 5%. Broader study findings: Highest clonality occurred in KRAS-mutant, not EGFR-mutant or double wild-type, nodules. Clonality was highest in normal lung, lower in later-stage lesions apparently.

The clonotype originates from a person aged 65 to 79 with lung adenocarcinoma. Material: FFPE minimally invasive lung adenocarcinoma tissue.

CDR3 in amino acids: CASSPIPGGFGDEQFF. The CDR3 DNA reads TGTGCCAGCAGTCCCATTCCGGGGGGGTTCGGGGATGAGCAGTTCTTC. This rearrangement joins TRBV6-6 to TRBJ2-1, with TRBD2 matching 8 bases. This CDR3 region has 16 residues. Germline CDR1 reads MNHNY; CDR2 reads SVGAGI (reference sequence). V lost 5 bases, J lost 8 bases, and 14 bases stayed unmatched.